These 12 T cell receptor beta chains were all obtained from the same sample, sequenced in a study of CD8 T cells in ankylosing spondylitis. Each CDR3 protein is one row after TCRdb ran MiXCR on the 5' RACE reads. Of around 300,000 distinct CDR3 sequences listed, under 14% are singletons. Material: blood, either unsorted or a sorted T cell fraction (not recorded which). The source of these receptors is a female donor with ankylosing spondylitis or in good health (not recorded which).

This clonotype was detected ten times or more. CDR3 in amino acids: CSASQSGYGYTF. CDR3 in DNA: TGCAGTGCTAGCCAAAGCGGGTATGGCTACACCTTC. V is TRBV20-1 and J is TRBJ1-2; D ambiguous. Germline V gene lookup returns CDR1 DFQATT and CDR2 SNEGSKA (reference sequence). The germline V and J ends were trimmed by 3 bases and 5 bases, with 10 bases remaining between them. The CDR3 contains 12 residues.

This clonotype has a count of ten or more. This rearrangement joins TRBV20-1 to TRBJ2-5; 7 nucleotides align to TRBD2. The V and J ends lost 5 bases and 4 bases, in that order; junction bases with no gene match: 16. This CDR3 is 16 amino acids long. From germline, CDR1 is DFQATT and CDR2 SNEGSKA (reference sequence). The CDR3 sequence is CSAPAAGGSLLETQYF. DNA of the CDR3: TGCAGTGCTCCGGCGGCGGGCGGGAGTCTGTTAGAGACCCAGTACTTC.

This clonotype was picked up a small number of times. V usage is TRBV7-9 and J usage is TRBJ1-2; D may be TRBD1 (5 bases). Germline V gives CDR1 SEHNR, CDR2 FQNEAQ (reference sequence). Trimming stripped 5 bases from V and 1 base from J, with 26 bases between. The CDR3 contains 19 residues. The CDR3 region has the DNA TGTGCCAGCAGCCCAGGGTTGGGGGGAGTCCACGCCAATAACTATGGCTACACCTTC. Translation: CASSPGLGGVHANNYGYTF. The complete variable domain, with remaining parts taken from reference TRBV7-9 and TRBJ1-2, reads DTGVSQNPRHKITKRGQNVTFRCDPISEHNRLYWYRQTLGQGPEFLTYFQNEAQLEKSRLLSDRFSAERPKGSFSTLEIQRTEQGDSAMYLCASSPGLGGVHANNYGYTFGSGTRLTVV.

This clonotype came up many times. The chain employs TRBV5-1 and TRBJ2-5; D is unclear. Germline CDR1 is SGHRS and CDR2 is YFSETQ. The length of the CDR3 is 14 residues. Trimming removed 1 base from V and 1 base from J, with 8 bases in between. The CDR3 nucleotides are TGCGCCAGCAGCTTGTGGGGTAGCCAAGAGACCCAGTACTTC. Residues: CASSLWGSQETQYF. Combining the CDR3 with reference TRBV5-1 and TRBJ2-5 gives the whole variable domain KAGVTQTPRYLIKTRGQQVTLSCSPISGHRSVSWYQQTPGQGLQFLFEYFSETQRNKGNFPGRFSGRQFSNSRSEMNVSTLELGDSALYLCASSLWGSQETQYFGPGTRLLVL.

The chain is built from TRBV7-7 and TRBJ2-7, with TRBD1 matching over 7 bases. Germline CDR1 reads SSHAT; CDR2 reads FNYEAQ (reference sequence). V trimming: 5 bases; J trimming: 6 bases; junction bases outside the gene matches: 7. This CDR3 is built from 13 residues. In DNA form, the CDR3 reads TGTGCCAGCAGCGACAACAGGGGAAGCGAGCAGTACTTC. As protein: CASSDNRGSEQYF.

The sample holds many counts of this clonotype. The rearrangement uses TRBV20-1 and TRBJ1-1; D is ambiguous. Germline V gene lookup returns CDR1 DFQATT and CDR2 SNEGSKA (reference sequence). Trimming left V 0 bases short and J 7 bases short, with 9 bases between. The CDR3 runs 12 residues. The CDR3 coding sequence is TGCAGTGCTAGAGAGGTGGGTTTTGAAGCTTTCTTT. Translating gives CSAREVGFEAFF.

This clonotype was observed at least ten times. J is TRBJ2-7 and V is TRBV6-5, with unresolved D. Trimming cost V 0 bases and J 5 bases, with 14 bases left between them. Germline CDR1 reads MNHEY; CDR2 reads SVGAGI. This CDR3 comprises 15 residues. The CDR3 protein is CASSYSGGFTDEQYF. CDR3 coding DNA: TGTGCCAGCAGTTACTCCGGTGGGTTTACCGACGAGCAGTACTTC.

This clonotype showed up many times. The chain couples TRBV3-1 to TRBJ2-2; D assignment may be TRBD1 or TRBD2 (5 bases each). The germline V gene has CDR1 LGHDT and CDR2 YNNKEL (reference sequence). With 3 bases removed from V and 3 bases from J, the gap between germline ends came to 8 bases. This CDR3 is 14 amino acids long. The CDR3 DNA is TGTGCCAGCAGCCAGGTGGGGGACACCGGGGAGCTGTTTTTT. Protein sequence: CASSQVGDTGELFF.

The chain links TRBV28 to TRBJ2-3; TRBD2 might be the D (6 bases). Germline V gives CDR1 MDHEN, CDR2 SYDVKM. Trimming took off 8 bases at V and 2 bases at J, with 14 bases between the two ends. This CDR3 contains 14 residues. CDR3 DNA: TGTGCCAGCGAAAACAGCGGGTACACAGATACGCAGTATTTT. It encodes CASENSGYTDTQYF. Drawing the rest from reference TRBV28 and TRBJ2-3, the complete variable domain is DVKVTQSSRYLVKRTGEKVFLECVQDMDHENMFWYRQDPGLGLRLIYFSYDVKMKEKGDIPEGYSVSREKKERFSLILESASTNQTSMYLCASENSGYTDTQYFGPGTRLTVL.

Many counts were recorded for this clonotype. CDR3 region: CASSLGEGGTDTQYF. CDR3 sequence (DNA): TGCGCCAGCAGCCTAGGGGAGGGCGGCACAGATACGCAGTATTTT. V gene TRBV4-3 combines with J gene TRBJ2-3, with 7 bases that match TRBD2. CDR3 size: 15 residues. Trimming removed 4 bases from V and 1 base from J; junction bases left unmatched: 5. Per germline, CDR1 LGHNA and CDR2 YSLEER.

In this sample, this clonotype turned up a few times. The gene calls are TRBV28 and TRBJ2-1; tentative D call: TRBD2 (5 bases). This CDR3 spans 12 amino acids. Trimming took off 8 bases at V and 6 bases at J, with 11 bases between the two ends. Germline V gene sequence: CDR1 MDHEN, CDR2 SYDVKM. Here the CDR3 DNA reads TGTGCCAGCCGAGACTACCTCAATGAGCAGTTCTTC. It codes for CASRDYLNEQFF.

This clonotype occurred many times. The V gene is TRBV4-1, the J gene TRBJ1-4; D remains unclear. CDR3 size: 15 residues. Germline V gene sequence: CDR1 MGHRA, CDR2 YSYEKL. V lost 4 bases, J lost 0 bases, and 9 bases lay in between. The CDR3 region is CASSRLSATNEKLFF. CDR3 DNA: TGCGCCAGCAGCCGCCTATCTGCAACTAATGAAAAACTGTTTTTT.